Below, 27 T cell receptor beta chains from the same sample are listed, as sequenced in a study of blood T cell repertoires in COVID-19. Measured with immunoSEQ multiplex PCR; TCRdb has only the in-frame clones, and not every one. The sample shows about 65,000 clones, 93% of them seen only once. The specimen sequenced was peripheral blood. The receptors come from a man aged 70 or older with active COVID-19.

There are a few counts of this clone. The chain joins TRBV2 to TRBJ1-2, with 8 bases fitting TRBD1. The J segment lost 7 bases and the V segment lost 7 bases, leaving 8 bases of the junction unmatched. Germline loops: CDR1 SNHLY, CDR2 FYNNEI. This CDR3 has 13 amino acids. In DNA form, the CDR3 reads TGTGCCAGCATGATGGACAGGGTAGGTGGCTACACCTTC. Translation: CASMMDRVGGYTF.

J is TRBJ2-1 and V is TRBV3-1 (or the pseudogene TRBV3-2); D is ambiguous. CDR1 LGHDT and CDR2 YNNKEL come from the germline V gene (reference sequence). This CDR3 region has 15 residues. Trimming cost V 0 bases and J 2 bases, with 8 bases left between them. The CDR3 DNA reads as TGTGCCAGCAGCCAAGACAGTTATGCCTACAATGAGCAGTTCTTC. Translation gives CASSQDSYAYNEQFF.

This clone has only one observation. V and J are TRBV11-3 and TRBJ2-2; TRBD1 aligns across 9 bases. The CDR3 is 15 amino acids. Per germline, CDR1 SGHNT and CDR2 YENEEA. V dropped 5 bases and J dropped 3; count of bases not matched to a gene: 4. CDR3 loop: CASSPGTGHTGELFF. CDR3 nucleotides: TGTGCCAGCAGCCCAGGGACAGGGCACACCGGGGAGCTGTTTTTT.

This clone was observed once. V is TRBV14 and J is TRBJ2-2, with a tentative D call TRBD1 (6 bases). V lost 1 base and J lost 3, with 9 bases in between. The germline V gene encodes CDR1 SGHDN and CDR2 FVKESK. The CDR3 loop spans 15 amino acids. CDR3: CASSQGTDYTGELFF. As DNA, the CDR3 is TGTGCCAGCAGCCAAGGGACAGATTACACCGGGGAGCTGTTTTTT. Complete variable domain (other parts from reference TRBV14 and TRBJ2-2): EAGVTQFPSHSVIEKGQTVTLRCDPISGHDNLYWYRRVMGKEIKFLLHFVKESKQDESGMPNNRFLAERTGGTYSTLKVQPAELEDSGVYFCASSQGTDYTGELFFGEGSRLTVL.

V and J are TRBV4-2 and TRBJ1-1; 11 positions match TRBD1. V trimming: 4 bases; J trimming: 3 bases; junction bases outside the gene matches: 4. CDR1 is LGHNA and CDR2 is YNFKEQ in the germline V gene. The length of the CDR3 is 15 residues. The CDR3 here is CASSPRTGGYTEAFF. In nucleotides, the CDR3 is TGTGCCAGCAGCCCGCGGACAGGGGGCTACACTGAAGCTTTCTTT.

The genes are TRBV19 and TRBJ1-3, with TRBD1 matching 7 bases. The ends lost 0 bases at V and 2 bases at J; junction bases unmatched: 4. The CDR3 has 16 residues. The germline V gene has CDR1 LNHDA and CDR2 SQIVND (reference sequence). CDR3 sequence (DNA): TGTGCCAGTAGTATAGATTCCCAGGGGGCTGGAAACACCATATATTTT. Translation: CASSIDSQGAGNTIYF.

The CDR3 DNA sequence: TGTGCCAGCAGTCCCGTTCGGGCCGGGGAGCTGTTTTTT. It translates to CASSPVRAGELFF. The chain has TRBV12-3 or TRBV12-4 and TRBJ2-2; D is undetermined. V shed 5 bases and J shed 6 bases, with 10 bases lying between them. This CDR3 is 13 amino acids long.

CDR3 DNA sequence: TGTGCCAGCAGCTTGGCTGGACAGAACTATGGCTACACCTTC. It yields the protein CASSLAGQNYGYTF. The chain has TRBV5-4 and TRBJ1-2; D may be TRBD1 (6 bases). The length of the CDR3 is 14 residues. Germline-derived CDR1 and CDR2 are SGHNT and YYREEE (reference sequence). Deletions cut 0 bases from V and 2 bases from J, with 8 bases between. The full variable domain, in which reference TRBV5-4 and TRBJ1-2 provide the parts outside the CDR3, is ETGVTQSPTHLIKTRGQQVTLRCSSQSGHNTVSWYQQALGQGPQFIFQYYREEENGRGNFPPRFSGLQFPNYSSELNVNALELDDSALYLCASSLAGQNYGYTFGSGTRLTVV.

This clone was counted once. The chain carries TRBV6-5 and TRBJ1-4, with 9 bases fitting TRBD1. The junction had 4 bases not matched to a gene; V was cut back by 6 bases and J by 8 bases. The germline gives CDR1 MNHEY, CDR2 SVGAGI. CDR3 length: 13 residues. Here the CDR3 reads CASRRQGVEKLFF. The CDR3 nucleotides are TGTGCCAGCAGACGACAGGGGGTCGAAAAACTGTTTTTT.

V usage is TRBV10-3 and J usage is TRBJ1-2; maybe TRBD1 (5 bases). Germline V gene data show CDR1 as ENHRY and CDR2 as SYGVKD. This CDR3 has 14 residues. V lost 2 bases, J lost 4 bases, and 11 bases lay in between. The CDR3 is CAISEAGGRYGYTF. The DNA of the CDR3 is TGTGCCATCAGTGAGGCGGGGGGACGCTATGGCTACACCTTC.

The chain joins TRBV5-4 to TRBJ2-2, with 13 nucleotides matching TRBD2. The CDR3 sequence is 17 residues long. J gave up 7 bases and V 0 bases, and 6 bases lay outside the gene matches. Germline CDR1 SGHNT, CDR2 YYREEE (reference sequence). The CDR3 coding sequence is TGTGCCAGCAGCTTGGGACTAGCGGGGGGCGGGGACGGGGAGCTGTTTTTT. Its translation: CASSLGLAGGGDGELFF. Complete variable domain (other parts from reference TRBV5-4 and TRBJ2-2): ETGVTQSPTHLIKTRGQQVTLRCSSQSGHNTVSWYQQALGQGPQFIFQYYREEENGRGNFPPRFSGLQFPNYSSELNVNALELDDSALYLCASSLGLAGGGDGELFFGEGSRLTVL.

The V and J genes are TRBV27 and TRBJ1-1; D is unresolved. Per the germline V gene, CDR1 is MNHEY and CDR2 is SMNVEV (reference sequence). The germline V and J ends were trimmed by 6 bases and 3 bases, with 11 bases remaining between them. The CDR3 is 13 residues long. CDR3 residues: CASSPSVYTEAFF. In DNA, the CDR3 is TGTGCCAGCAGCCCGAGCGTGTACACTGAAGCTTTCTTT.

The chain employs TRBV3-1 (or the pseudogene TRBV3-2) and TRBJ2-2; 8 nucleotides agree with TRBD2. With 1 base clipped from V and 9 bases from J, the junction kept 7 bases outside the gene matches. Germline V CDR1 and CDR2: LGHDT, YNNKEL (reference sequence). The CDR3 consists of 15 residues. As DNA, the CDR3 is TGTGCCAGCAGCCAAGCGGGGGGGGTGCCCAGGGAGCTGTTTTTT. This sequence encodes CASSQAGGVPRELFF.

V gene TRBV19 combines with J gene TRBJ1-2; D gene unclear. Germline CDR1 is LNHDA and CDR2 is SQIVND (reference sequence). V was pared by 3 bases and J by 8 bases, with 22 bases between. This CDR3 has 16 amino acids. DNA for the CDR3: TGTGCCAGTAGTATCGAAAGCCTCGTAGCTGTACGGGGCTACACCTTC. This sequence encodes CASSIESLVAVRGYTF.

This clone was seen only once. The CDR3 loop is CASSLSGVDRTDTQYF. The CDR3 nucleotides read TGCGCCAGCAGCCTTAGCGGGGTGGATCGCACAGATACGCAGTATTTT. The chain has TRBV4-1 and TRBJ2-3, with TRBD2 matching 8 bases. V lost 4 bases and J lost 1; bases outside the gene matches: 7. Germline V gives CDR1 MGHRA, CDR2 YSYEKL. CDR3 length: 16 amino acids.

The gene calls are TRBV5-5 and TRBJ2-1; no reliable D call. V lost 3 bases to trimming and J lost 7 bases, with 11 bases between them. Germline V gene lookup returns CDR1 SGHKS and CDR2 YYEKEE (reference sequence). CDR3 size: 13 residues. Written as DNA, the CDR3 is TGTGCCAGCAGCTCATGGGCAGGAAATGAGCAGTTCTTC. The encoded protein is CASSSWAGNEQFF.

This chain links TRBV5-4 with TRBJ2-3, with 10 bases lining up with TRBD2. Germline trimming cut 10 bases from V and 3 bases from J; bases unmatched to any gene: 20. Germline V lookup: CDR1 SGHNT, CDR2 YYREEE (reference sequence). The CDR3 totals 18 residues. The CDR3 sequence is CAAQGASGGPEGTDTQYF. The CDR3 DNA follows: TGTGCCGCCCAGGGAGCTAGCGGGGGACCAGAGGGGACAGATACGCAGTATTTT.

This sequence joins TRBV29-1 and TRBJ1-3; 8 nucleotides line up with TRBD1. With 6 bases clipped from V and 4 bases from J, the junction kept 8 bases outside the gene matches. This CDR3 spans 14 amino acids. Germline V gives CDR1 SQVTM, CDR2 ANQGSEA. CDR3 in DNA: TGCAGCGTCGGACAGGGTGTCGCCGGAAACACCATATATTTT. Its protein product is CSVGQGVAGNTIYF. Full variable domain (remainder filled in from reference TRBV29-1 and TRBJ1-3): SAVISQKPSRDICQRGTSLTIQCQVDSQVTMMFWYRQQPGQSLTLIATANQGSEATYESGFVIDKFPISRPNLTFSTLTVSNMSPEDSSIYLCSVGQGVAGNTIYFGEGSWLTVV.

The chain couples TRBV27 to TRBJ1-2, with D possibly being TRBD1 (6 bases). V lost 6 bases, J lost 5 bases, and 22 bases lay in between. Germline V CDR1 and CDR2: MNHEY, SMNVEV (reference sequence). The CDR3 totals 16 residues. The CDR3 is CASRLGAGGGPYGYTF. CDR3 sequence (DNA): TGTGCCAGCAGACTTGGGGCAGGCGGGGGGCCTTATGGCTACACCTTC.

This chain uses TRBV7-9 with TRBJ2-7, with D possibly TRBD1 on 5 matching bases. The V end lost 5 bases, the J end lost 3 bases, and 14 bases lay between the germline ends. The CDR3 is 14 amino acids. Germline CDR1 and CDR2: SEHNR and FQNEAQ (reference sequence). The CDR3 sequence is CASSLDSAVYEQYF. Written as DNA, the CDR3 is TGTGCCAGCAGCCTTGACAGTGCCGTCTACGAGCAGTACTTC.

The rearrangement uses TRBV7-8 and TRBJ2-7; D perhaps matches TRBD1 (6 bases). V lost 1 base and J 0 bases, leaving 7 bases between the germline ends. The germline V gene has CDR1 SGHVS and CDR2 FQNEAQ. The CDR3 spans 14 residues. Written as DNA, the CDR3 is TGTGCCAGCAGCTTAGACAGGGACTCCTACGAGCAGTACTTC. It encodes CASSLDRDSYEQYF.

V and J are TRBV5-1 and TRBJ1-1; 7 bases fit TRBD1. The CDR3 extends over 14 amino acids. Germline V gene lookup returns CDR1 SGHRS and CDR2 YFSETQ. V lost 4 bases, J lost 6 bases, and 9 bases stayed unmatched. In DNA form, the CDR3 reads TGCGCCAGCAGCAAGAAACAGGGGAGTCCTGAAGCTTTCTTT. Protein: CASSKKQGSPEAFF.

This rearrangement joins TRBV3-1 (or the pseudogene TRBV3-2) to TRBJ2-2; 10 bases are a match to TRBD2. Trimming at V came to 5 bases and at J to 4 bases, leaving 4 bases not matched to a gene. The germline V gene encodes CDR1 LGHDT and CDR2 YNNKEL (reference sequence). The length of the CDR3 is 15 residues. As DNA, the CDR3 is TGTGCCAGCAGCAAAAGACTAGCGGGCACCGGGGAGCTGTTTTTT. Amino acids: CASSKRLAGTGELFF.

The chain is built from TRBV6-1 and TRBJ1-6, with 8 bases matching TRBD1. CDR1 is MNHNS and CDR2 is SASEGT in the germline V gene. The V and J ends lost 2 bases and 6 bases, in that order; junction bases with no gene match: 0. The CDR3 spans 14 residues. Written as DNA, the CDR3 is TGTGCCAGCAGTGAAACAGGGGGTAATTCACCCCTCCACTTT. Protein product: CASSETGGNSPLHF.

The rearrangement links TRBV19 to TRBJ1-6; TRBD1 matches 7 bases. CDR3 length: 14 residues. V was clipped by 5 bases and J by 7 bases; unmatched bases: 5. Germline loops: CDR1 LNHDA, CDR2 SQIVND (reference sequence). CDR3 sequence: CASSLTGLNSPLHF. The CDR3 DNA reads as TGTGCCAGTAGTTTGACAGGGTTGAATTCACCCCTCCACTTT.

J is TRBJ2-2 and V is TRBV11-3; D possibly corresponds to TRBD2 (7 bases). Trimming stripped 7 bases from V and 7 bases from J, with 16 bases between. Germline V gives CDR1 SGHNT, CDR2 YENEEA. This CDR3 region has 14 residues. CDR3 in DNA: TGTGCCAGCAAGGGGGGGGCCCGTTTCGGGGAGCTGTTTTTT. It translates to CASKGGARFGELFF.

CDR3 bases: TGTGCCAGCAGCGAGAACGGGGGGGCGGATACGCAGTATTTT. Residues: CASSENGGADTQYF. The chain employs TRBV5-6 and TRBJ2-3, with 8 bases aligning to TRBD2. V gave up 4 bases and J gave up 6 bases; unmatched junction bases: 7. In germline, CDR1 is SGHDT, CDR2 YYEEEE. This CDR3 spans 14 amino acids. Using reference TRBV5-6 and TRBJ2-3 for the parts outside the CDR3, the full variable domain is DAGVTQSPTHLIKTRGQQVTLRCSPKSGHDTVSWYQQALGQGPQFIFQYYEEEERQRGNFPDRFSGHQFPNYSSELNVNALLLGDSALYLCASSENGGADTQYFGPGTRLTVL.